This TCR beta chain was obtained from a study of PD-L1 blockade in urothelial cancer. Study in general: Beginning in about 2014, patients received atezolizumab, given as 1,200 mg intravenously every 3 weeks. Study patients had been treated with 0 to 3 previous chemotherapy regimens. T cells were recovered from blood samples at a median of roughly 150,000.

As for time point: peripheral blood 6 weeks after treatment start. The number of samples from each patient was between 1 and 8, taken pretreatment and on-treatment. Measured with immunoSEQ multiplex PCR; TCRdb has only the in-frame clones, and not every one. The sample carries 40,000 or so clones, less than 90% recorded once. Trimming took off 5 bases at V and 1 base at J, with 12 bases between the two ends. Germline CDR1 is SEHNR and CDR2 is FQNEAQ (reference sequence). The CDR3 is made up of 15 amino acids. This receptor was taken from a man in his sixties with urothelial cancer. This sample comprised PBMCs, obtained around atezolizumab (anti-PD-L1) treatment. The chain links TRBV7-9 to TRBJ1-3, with D unclear. The CDR3 loop is CASSARVGSGNTIYF. In nucleotides, the CDR3 is TGTGCCAGCAGCGCGCGGGTCGGGTCTGGAAACACCATATATTTT.